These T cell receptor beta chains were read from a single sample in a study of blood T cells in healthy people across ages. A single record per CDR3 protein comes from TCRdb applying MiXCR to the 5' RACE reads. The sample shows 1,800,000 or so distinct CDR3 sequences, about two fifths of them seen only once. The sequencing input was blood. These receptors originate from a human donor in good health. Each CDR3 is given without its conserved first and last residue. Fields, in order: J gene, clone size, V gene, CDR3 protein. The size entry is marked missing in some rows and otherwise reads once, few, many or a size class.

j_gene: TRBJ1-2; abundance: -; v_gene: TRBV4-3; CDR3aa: ASSPAGSLKGYT
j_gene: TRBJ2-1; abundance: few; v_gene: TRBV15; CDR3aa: ATSRDGGMRNEQF
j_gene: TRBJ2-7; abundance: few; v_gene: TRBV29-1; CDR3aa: SVGIRGDEQY
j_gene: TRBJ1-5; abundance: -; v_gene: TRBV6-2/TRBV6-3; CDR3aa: ASHRTGFNRPQH
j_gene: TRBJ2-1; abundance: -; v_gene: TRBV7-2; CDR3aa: ASSRGGASGDNEQF
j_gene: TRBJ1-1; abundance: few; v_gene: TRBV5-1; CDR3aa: ASSSTPRTGDTEAF
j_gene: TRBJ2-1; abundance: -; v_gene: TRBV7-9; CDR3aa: ASSPPAWRDNEQF
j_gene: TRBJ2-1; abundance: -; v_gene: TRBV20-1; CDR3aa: SASQSRGGRNEQF
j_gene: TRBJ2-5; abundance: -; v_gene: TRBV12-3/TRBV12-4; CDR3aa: ASSSLSDWETQY
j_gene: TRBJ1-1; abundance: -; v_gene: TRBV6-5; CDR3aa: AARSNTEAF
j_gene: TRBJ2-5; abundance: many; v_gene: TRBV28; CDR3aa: ASSLRGLRETQY
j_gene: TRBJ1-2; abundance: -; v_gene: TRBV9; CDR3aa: ASSVDLTGRLYGYT
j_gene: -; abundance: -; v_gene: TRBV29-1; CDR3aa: SAYRASDGETQY
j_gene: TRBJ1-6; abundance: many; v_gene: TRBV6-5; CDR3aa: ASSYSGTGLNSPLH
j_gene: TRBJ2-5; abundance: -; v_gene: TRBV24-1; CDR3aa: ATSDTTGIGTGETQY
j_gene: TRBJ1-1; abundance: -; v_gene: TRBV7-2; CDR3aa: ASSLYFLETGTEAF
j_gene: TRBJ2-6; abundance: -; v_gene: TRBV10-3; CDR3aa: AISESMGRSGANVPT
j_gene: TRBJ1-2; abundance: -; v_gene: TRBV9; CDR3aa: ASSVGDFYGYT
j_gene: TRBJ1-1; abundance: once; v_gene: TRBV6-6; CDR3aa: ASSYLMRGSHTEAF
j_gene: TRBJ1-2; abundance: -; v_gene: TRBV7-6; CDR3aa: ASSVTEHYGYT
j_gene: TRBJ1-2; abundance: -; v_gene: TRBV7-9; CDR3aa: ASSLDVGIAWSYT
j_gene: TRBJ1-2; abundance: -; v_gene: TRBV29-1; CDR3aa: SVEESAGGGYT
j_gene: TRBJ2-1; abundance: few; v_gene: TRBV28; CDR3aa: ASLWGAGGNNEQF
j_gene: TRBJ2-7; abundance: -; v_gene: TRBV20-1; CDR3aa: SARAAYSYEQY
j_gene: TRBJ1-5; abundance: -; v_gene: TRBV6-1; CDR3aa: ASSEFTGGGQPQH
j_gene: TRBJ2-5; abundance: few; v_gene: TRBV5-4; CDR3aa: ASSNFPGQLIKSQETQY
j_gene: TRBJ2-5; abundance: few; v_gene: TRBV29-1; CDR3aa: SVLWMETQY
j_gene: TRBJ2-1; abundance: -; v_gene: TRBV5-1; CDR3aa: ASSLAPSNSYNEQF
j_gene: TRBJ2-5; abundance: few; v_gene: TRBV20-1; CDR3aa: SANQAGVGTQY
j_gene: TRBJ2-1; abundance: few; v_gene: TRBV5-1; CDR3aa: ASSWDLPYNEQF
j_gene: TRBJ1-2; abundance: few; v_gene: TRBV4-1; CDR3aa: ASSPISTGGYYGYT
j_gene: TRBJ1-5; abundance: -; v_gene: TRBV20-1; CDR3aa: SARTGEFNQPQH
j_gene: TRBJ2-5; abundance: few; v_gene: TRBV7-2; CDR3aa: ASSLLEASGTQY
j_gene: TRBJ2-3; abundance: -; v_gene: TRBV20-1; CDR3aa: SARDGAFGGQQAFTDTRY
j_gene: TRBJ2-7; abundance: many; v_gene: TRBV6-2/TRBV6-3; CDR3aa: ASSRSGIVYEQY
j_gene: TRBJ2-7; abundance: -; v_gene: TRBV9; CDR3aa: ASSAKDNPYEQY
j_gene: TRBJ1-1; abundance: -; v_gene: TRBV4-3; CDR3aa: ASSHTYGGSEAF
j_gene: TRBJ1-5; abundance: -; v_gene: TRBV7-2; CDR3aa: ASSSAAVNQPQH
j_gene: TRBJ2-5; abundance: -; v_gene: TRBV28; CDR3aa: ASKGGSQETQY
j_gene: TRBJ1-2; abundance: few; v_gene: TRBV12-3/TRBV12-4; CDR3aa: ASSPGPVYGYT
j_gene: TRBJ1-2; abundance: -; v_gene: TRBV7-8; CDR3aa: ASSLEPRHGYT
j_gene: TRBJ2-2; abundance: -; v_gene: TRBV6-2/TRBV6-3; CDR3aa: ASSYSKGPNTGELF
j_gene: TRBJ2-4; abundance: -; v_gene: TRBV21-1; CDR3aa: ASTPKRQLYPHNFTDTQY
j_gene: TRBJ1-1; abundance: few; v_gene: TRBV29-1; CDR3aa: SVEDTEAF
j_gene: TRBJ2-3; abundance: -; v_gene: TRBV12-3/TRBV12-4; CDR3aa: ASSFALAGPTDTQY
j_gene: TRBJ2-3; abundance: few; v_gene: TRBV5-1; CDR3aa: ASSLLASGGTDTQY
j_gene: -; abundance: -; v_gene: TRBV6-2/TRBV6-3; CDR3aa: ASRKSGGDNEQY
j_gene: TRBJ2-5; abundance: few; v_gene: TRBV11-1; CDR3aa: ASSSGQDQETQY
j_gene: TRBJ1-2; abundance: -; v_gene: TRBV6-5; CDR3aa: ASSYGALGQGINYGYT
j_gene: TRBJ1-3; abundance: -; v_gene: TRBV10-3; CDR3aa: AISESENTIY
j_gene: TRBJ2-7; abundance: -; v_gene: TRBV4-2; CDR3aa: ASSVRAGDEQY
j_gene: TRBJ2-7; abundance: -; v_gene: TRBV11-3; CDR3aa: ASSSFGQGTDEQY